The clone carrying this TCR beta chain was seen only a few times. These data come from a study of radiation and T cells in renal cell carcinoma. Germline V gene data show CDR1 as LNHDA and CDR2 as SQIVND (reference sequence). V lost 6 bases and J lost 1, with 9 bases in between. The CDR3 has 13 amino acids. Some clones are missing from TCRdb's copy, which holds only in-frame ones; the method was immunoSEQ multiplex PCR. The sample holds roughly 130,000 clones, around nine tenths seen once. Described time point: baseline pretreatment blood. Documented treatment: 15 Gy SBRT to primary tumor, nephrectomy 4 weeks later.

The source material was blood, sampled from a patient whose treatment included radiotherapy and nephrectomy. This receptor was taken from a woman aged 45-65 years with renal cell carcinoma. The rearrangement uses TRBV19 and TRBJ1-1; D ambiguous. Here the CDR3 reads CASRSYENTEAFF. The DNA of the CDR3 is TGTGCCAGTAGAAGTTATGAGAACACTGAAGCTTTCTTT.